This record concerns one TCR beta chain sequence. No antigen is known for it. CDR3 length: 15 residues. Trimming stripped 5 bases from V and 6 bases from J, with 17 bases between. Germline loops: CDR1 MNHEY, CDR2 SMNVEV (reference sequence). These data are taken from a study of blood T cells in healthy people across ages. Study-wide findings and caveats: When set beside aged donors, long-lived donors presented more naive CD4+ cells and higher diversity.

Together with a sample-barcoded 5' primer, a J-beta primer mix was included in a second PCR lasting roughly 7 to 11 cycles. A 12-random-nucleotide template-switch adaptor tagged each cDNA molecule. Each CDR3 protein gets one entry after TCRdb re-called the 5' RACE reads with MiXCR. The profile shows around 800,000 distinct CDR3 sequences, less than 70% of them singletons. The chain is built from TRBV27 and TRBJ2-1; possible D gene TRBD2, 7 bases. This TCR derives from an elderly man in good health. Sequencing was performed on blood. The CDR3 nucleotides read TGTGCCAGCAGTCCCTGGGCTCGGGGGGCCAATGAGCAGTTCTTC. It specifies CASSPWARGANEQFF.